The 13 T cell receptor beta chains below come from one sample, sequenced in a study of T cell responses to AZD1222 COVID-19 vaccine. Method: immunoSEQ multiplex PCR; TCRdb's copy keeps in-frame clones and lacks some. The table shows some 150,000 clones, with 88% occurring only once. The sample was peripheral blood, taken on day 0 of AZD1222 vaccination. The receptors were sampled from an adult in good health.

This sequence joins TRBV7-9 and TRBJ1-5; 7 bases are shared with TRBD1. Per the germline V gene, CDR1 is SEHNR and CDR2 is FQNEAQ (reference sequence). CDR3 length equals 15 residues. J was trimmed by 3 bases and V by 4 bases; bases with no gene match: 6. The CDR3 spells CASSSGQAFNQPQHF. CDR3 DNA sequence: TGTGCCAGCAGCTCCGGACAGGCCTTCAATCAGCCCCAGCATTTT.

The J gene is TRBJ2-2, the V gene TRBV4-3, with D unresolved. CDR3 length: 13 residues. Germline CDR1 reads LGHNA; CDR2 reads YSLEER. The ends were cut back, 1 base at V and 8 bases at J, with 8 bases in the middle. CDR3 loop: CASSQVISGELFF. The CDR3 DNA is TGCGCCAGCAGCCAAGTGATAAGTGGGGAGCTGTTTTTT.

The chain links TRBV7-2 to TRBJ2-7; TRBD2 matches 14 bases. Germline-derived CDR1 and CDR2 are SGHTA and FQGNSA. This CDR3 spans 15 amino acids. The junction had 1 base not matched to a gene; V was cut back by 2 bases and J by 4 bases. The chain's CDR3 is CASSLRTSGGYEQYF. DNA for the CDR3: TGTGCCAGCAGCTTAAGGACTAGCGGGGGGTACGAGCAGTACTTC. The complete variable domain, with remaining parts taken from reference TRBV7-2 and TRBJ2-7, reads GAGVSQSPSNKVTEKGKDVELRCDPISGHTALYWYRQSLGQGLEFLIYFQGNSAPDKSGLPSDRFSAERTGGSVSTLTIQRTQQEDSAVYLCASSLRTSGGYEQYFGPGTRLTVT.

The chain joins TRBV25-1 to TRBJ2-2; 7 nucleotides align to TRBD2. V shed 0 bases and J 9 bases; nucleotides not matched to a gene: 4. This CDR3 is built from 14 residues. Germline V lookup: CDR1 MGHDK, CDR2 SYGVNS. This CDR3 reads CASSEYSGGRELFF. The CDR3, as DNA: TGTGCCAGCAGTGAATATTCGGGGGGAAGGGAGCTGTTTTTT.

This chain uses TRBV7-9 with TRBJ2-1, with 10 bases matching TRBD1. The ends lost 1 base at V and 6 bases at J; junction bases unmatched: 6. The CDR3 sequence is 16 residues long. Germline V gene data show CDR1 as SEHNR and CDR2 as FQNEAQ (reference sequence). The CDR3 sequence: CASSLVRQGAGNEQFF. The DNA for the CDR3 is TGTGCCAGCAGCTTAGTCAGACAGGGGGCAGGCAATGAGCAGTTCTTC.

V gene TRBV5-1 combines with J gene TRBJ2-5; TRBD1 is a possible D gene (6 bases). This CDR3 is 14 amino acids long. CDR1 and CDR2 from the germline V gene are SGHRS and YFSETQ. V was cut by 3 bases and J by 2 bases, with 11 bases left in between. The CDR3: CASSSQGTQETQYF. CDR3 DNA: TGCGCCAGCAGCTCCCAGGGGACACAAGAGACCCAGTACTTC.

The chain employs TRBV7-2 and TRBJ2-5; perhaps TRBD1 as D (5 bases). Germline lookup yields CDR1 SGHTA and CDR2 FQGNSA. Trimming stripped 1 base from V and 9 bases from J, with 15 bases between. The CDR3 totals 14 residues. The CDR3 loop reads CASSLGTPPDAQYF. The CDR3 bases are TGTGCCAGCAGCTTAGGGACACCCCCTGACGCCCAGTACTTC.

The gene calls are TRBV7-3 and TRBJ2-2; D ambiguous. CDR1 SGHTA and CDR2 FQGTGA come from the germline V gene. The ends were cut back, 4 bases at V and 2 bases at J, with 2 bases in the middle. This CDR3 is built from 12 residues. CDR3 loop: CASSSNTGELFF. CDR3 nucleotide sequence: TGTGCCAGCAGCTCAAACACCGGGGAGCTGTTTTTT. Variable domain in full (rest from reference TRBV7-3 and TRBJ2-2): GAGVSQTPSNKVTEKGKYVELRCDPISGHTALYWYRQSLGQGPEFLIYFQGTGAADDSGLPNDRFFAVRPEGSVSTLKIQRTERGDSAVYLCASSSNTGELFFGEGSRLTVL.

The chain combines TRBV5-4 with TRBJ1-1; 9 bases line up with TRBD1. The V and J ends lost 0 bases and 5 bases, in that order; junction bases with no gene match: 11. From germline, CDR1 is SGHNT and CDR2 YYREEE (reference sequence). The CDR3 is 17 amino acids. The CDR3 protein is CASSLGGIQGAGTEAFF. The CDR3 DNA follows: TGTGCCAGCAGCTTGGGGGGTATACAGGGGGCGGGAACTGAAGCTTTCTTT.

This clone occurred once. V is TRBV28 and J is TRBJ1-1; the D is unclear. This CDR3 has 13 residues. From germline, CDR1 is MDHEN and CDR2 SYDVKM. Trimming cost V 2 bases and J 11 bases, with 15 bases left between them. In nucleotides, the CDR3 is TGTGCCAGCAGTTTAGGCCTTGGGTTTGGGGCTTTCTTT. Translating gives CASSLGLGFGAFF. Using reference TRBV28 and TRBJ1-1 for the parts outside the CDR3, the full variable domain is DVKVTQSSRYLVKRTGEKVFLECVQDMDHENMFWYRQDPGLGLRLIYFSYDVKMKEKGDIPEGYSVSREKKERFSLILESASTNQTSMYLCASSLGLGFGAFFGQGTRLTVV.

The gene calls are TRBV7-9 and TRBJ1-2; TRBD1 aligns across 7 bases. This CDR3 is 14 amino acids long. The V gene's germline CDR1 is SEHNR and CDR2 FQNEAQ (reference sequence). V dropped 10 bases and J dropped 8; count of bases not matched to a gene: 16. CDR3 sequence: CAIGGTDRVIGYTF. CDR3 in DNA: TGTGCCATTGGCGGTACCGACAGGGTCATAGGCTACACCTTC.

V gene TRBV18 combines with J gene TRBJ1-3; D uncertain. This CDR3 contains 16 residues. Germline V lookup: CDR1 KGHSH, CDR2 LQKENI. V was cut by 3 bases and J by 0 bases, with 12 bases left in between. CDR3 nucleotide sequence: TGTGCCAGCTCACCCGAACGACTCTCCTCTGGAAACACCATATATTTT. Amino acid sequence: CASSPERLSSGNTIYF.

In the case of this clone: Distinct nucleotide sequences in the sample also encode this CDR3. The V and J genes are TRBV5-1 and TRBJ2-7, with D perhaps matching TRBD2 (5 bases). Germline lookup yields CDR1 SGHRS and CDR2 YFSETQ. The CDR3 runs 13 residues. V lost 7 bases to trimming and J lost 1 base, with 12 bases between them. The CDR3 DNA sequence: TGCGCCAGCTCGCCGGGGAATTCCTACGAGCAGTACTTC. This codes for CASSPGNSYEQYF. The full variable domain, rest sourced from reference TRBV5-1 and TRBJ2-7, is KAGVTQTPRYLIKTRGQQVTLSCSPISGHRSVSWYQQTPGQGLQFLFEYFSETQRNKGNFPGRFSGRQFSNSRSEMNVSTLELGDSALYLCASSPGNSYEQYFGPGTRLTVT.